The sequence of this T cell receptor (beta chain) was determined in a study of radiation and T cells in renal cell carcinoma. Findings and limits, study-wide: In blood, top tumor clones expanded by 2 weeks, shrinking by 4. Without pretreatment biopsies, baseline tumor clonotype presence was undetermined.

Concerning this clone: Its matching antigen is unknown.

Trimming removed 2 bases at V and 0 bases at J, with 10 bases between. The germline CDR1 and CDR2 sequences are MNHEY and SMNVEV (reference sequence). CDR3 length equals 16 residues. The sample's time point: baseline pretreatment blood. Treatment in this sample: 15 Gy SBRT to primary tumor, nephrectomy 4 weeks later. Radiation-treated patients gave blood at baseline, week 2 and week 4. Data came from immunoSEQ multiplex PCR; TCRdb stores just in-frame clones and leaves some out. The sample holds 100,000 or so clones, approximately 86% seen once. This sequence originates from a man aged 50 to 60 with renal cell carcinoma. The V and J genes are TRBV27 and TRBJ1-4; D is uncertain. This material consisted of blood, taken from a patient whose treatment included radiotherapy and nephrectomy. Written as DNA, the CDR3 is TGTGCCAGCAGTTTACAGACACCACCAACTAATGAAAAACTGTTTTTT. It is translated as CASSLQTPPTNEKLFF.